These 24 T cell receptor beta chains were sequenced from one sample in a study of blood T cells in healthy people across ages. A sample-barcoded 5' primer and a J-beta primer mix were used in a second PCR of roughly 7 to 12 cycles. Each CDR3 protein is one row after TCRdb ran MiXCR on the 5' RACE reads. This sample carries about 1,500,000 distinct CDR3 sequences, 28% of them seen once, and the ten largest clones take roughly 8%. What was sequenced was blood. The source of these receptors is a young woman in good health.

The chain joins TRBV9 to TRBJ2-1, with 9 bases identical to TRBD1. CDR1 and CDR2 from the germline V gene are SGDLS and YYNGEE. The CDR3 loop spans 16 amino acids. With V trimmed by 4 bases and J by 10 bases, 15 bases remained unmatched. CDR3 in amino acids: CASSLLGGQGLGEQFF. The CDR3 DNA sequence: TGTGCCAGCAGCCTACTGGGGGGACAGGGTCTTGGGGAGCAGTTCTTC. Full variable domain (rest looked up from reference TRBV9 and TRBJ2-1): DSGVTQTPKHLITATGQRVTLRCSPRSGDLSVYWYQQSLDQGLQFLIQYYNGEERAKGNILERFSAQQFPDLHSELNLSSLELGDSALYFCASSLLGGQGLGEQFFGPGTRLTVL.

The rearrangement uses TRBV24-1 and TRBJ1-2, with unresolved D. The CDR3 consists of 15 residues. Germline V gives CDR1 KGHDR, CDR2 SFDVKD. Trimming removed 2 bases from V and 4 bases from J, with 13 bases in between. CDR3 nucleotide sequence: TGTGCCACCAGTGATTCGGTTAGCAGCTCCTATGGCTACACCTTC. Encoded protein: CATSDSVSSSYGYTF.

Comment on this clonotype: A read error may account for a junction end that differs from germline. The chain uses TRBV20-1 and TRBJ2-1; tentative D call: TRBD2 (8 bases). The CDR3 extends over 14 amino acids. CDR1 is DFQATT, CDR2 SNEGSKA, per germline (reference sequence). DNA of the CDR3: TGCAGTGCCAGAGACGGCGGGGGGACAGATGAGCAGTTCTTC. Protein: CSARDGGGTDEQFF.

For this clonotype: The CDR3 does not close with the conserved phenylalanine or tryptophan, likely indicating a read error. The chain combines TRBV12-3 or TRBV12-4 with TRBJ2-3; the D is unclear. Trimming removed 6 bases from V and 2 bases from J, with 12 bases in between. CDR3 size: 14 residues. CDR3 residues: CASSHWAATDTQYV. The DNA of the CDR3 is TGTGCCAGCAGCCATTGGGCGGCCACAGATACGCAGTATGTT.

This clonotype came up many times. The chain couples TRBV5-5 to TRBJ1-6, with D hard to call. CDR1 and CDR2 (germline): SGHKS, YYEKEE (reference sequence). V lost 3 bases and J lost 10, with 11 bases in between. The CDR3 has 13 residues. The CDR3 bases are TGTGCCAGCAGCTCAACTGTACGCTCACCCCTCCACTTT. Translated: CASSSTVRSPLHF.

Notes on this clonotype: A clone one base away is much larger, so this may be a read error. The CDR3 region has the DNA TGCAGCGTTGAAGGGCTCGCTCCGGGTCTGAGCTCCTACGAGCAGTTCTTC. Its translation: CSVEGLAPGLSSYEQFF. The chain uses TRBV29-1 and TRBJ2-1; D is unresolved. The CDR3 runs 17 residues. Trimming shortened V by 1 base and J by 10 bases, and 26 bases separated the two germline ends. Germline-derived CDR1 and CDR2 are SQVTM and ANQGSEA.

This clonotype occurred a few times. CDR3 in amino acids: CASGWETQYF. CDR3 sequence (DNA): TGTGCTAGTGGTTGGGAGACCCAGTACTTC. The chain combines TRBV12-5 with TRBJ2-5; no firm D call. Germline assignment: CDR1 LGHNT and CDR2 FRNRAP. The CDR3 has 10 residues. The V end was cut by 4 bases, the J end by 5 bases, with 2 bases between.

About this clonotype: Relative to the germline gene, one junction end is altered; a read error may explain this. This chain uses TRBV9 with TRBJ1-4; the match to TRBD1 covers 7 bases. There are 14 residues in the CDR3. Germline CDR1 is SGDLS and CDR2 is YYNGEE. The CDR3 here is CASGADRPNEKQFF. The CDR3 nucleotides read TGTGCCAGCGGGGCGGACAGGCCAAATGAAAAACAGTTTTTT.

This clonotype was counted between two and nine times. The junction departs from the called germline gene at one end, perhaps through a read error. The CDR3 here is CVSSEIDGNEQFF. Here the CDR3 DNA reads TGTGTCAGCAGTGAGATAGACGGCAATGAGCAGTTCTTC. The chain couples TRBV6-4 to TRBJ2-1; D remains unclear. The CDR3 sequence is 13 residues long. Germline CDR1 MRHNA, CDR2 SNTAGT.

The rearrangement uses TRBV27 and TRBJ2-3, with 12 bases matching TRBD2. The CDR3 contains 18 residues. Germline V lookup: CDR1 MNHEY, CDR2 SMNVEV (reference sequence). Unmatched junction bases numbered 8, after V lost 4 bases and J lost 0 bases. The CDR3 bases are TGTGCCAGCAGTTCCGGACTAGCGGGGCGAGATAGCACAGATACGCAGTATTTT. Its protein product is CASSSGLAGRDSTDTQYF.

With respect to this clonotype: The CDR3 does not close with the conserved phenylalanine or tryptophan, likely indicating a read error. The chain has TRBV28 and TRBJ1-1; the D is unclear. The V and J ends lost 2 bases and 3 bases respectively, with 13 bases between them. CDR1 is MDHEN and CDR2 is SYDVKM in the germline V gene. The CDR3 consists of 15 residues. The CDR3 spells CASSLNVGRDTEAFY. The CDR3 DNA reads TGTGCCAGCAGTTTAAACGTCGGGCGGGACACTGAAGCTTTCTAT.

This clonotype was recorded a few times. The CDR3 region has the DNA TGCGCCAGCAGCTGGGGACAGAAGAATTCACCCCTCCACTTT. It translates to CASSWGQKNSPLHF. J is TRBJ1-6 and V is TRBV5-1; 7 bases match TRBD1. The trim removed 3 bases at V and 7 bases at J, leaving 4 bases unmatched. The CDR3 runs 14 residues. Germline V CDR1 and CDR2: SGHRS, YFSETQ.

This chain connects TRBV19 to TRBJ2-1, with TRBD2 matching 11 bases. Germline trimming cut 2 bases from V and 10 bases from J; bases unmatched to any gene: 7. This CDR3 contains 15 residues. Germline V gene data show CDR1 as LNHDA and CDR2 as SQIVND (reference sequence). The CDR3: CASSIWDSGRGEQFF. The CDR3 DNA follows: TGTGCCAGTAGTATATGGGATAGCGGGAGGGGAGAGCAGTTCTTC.

This clonotype has a handful of counts. One end of the junction fails to match germline, which may point to a read error. The V and J genes are TRBV2 and TRBJ2-7; D perhaps matches TRBD1 (7 bases). Germline CDR1 SNHLY, CDR2 FYNNEI. The CDR3 sequence is 11 residues long. The CDR3 DNA reads as TGCGCCCATTTCGCGGGACAGGAGCAGTACTTC. Protein: CAHFAGQEQYF. The full variable domain, its missing parts supplied by reference TRBV2 and TRBJ2-7, is EPEVTQTPSHQVTQMGQEVILRCVPISNHLYFYWYRQILGQKVEFLVSFYNNEISEKSEIFDDQFSVERPDGSNFTLKIRSTKLEDSAMYFCAHFAGQEQYFGPGTRLTVT.

A few counts support this clonotype. One junction end disagrees with the germline gene, perhaps due to a read error. The chain has TRBV29-1 and TRBJ2-1; tentatively, D is TRBD2 (5 bases). Germline V gives CDR1 SQVTM, CDR2 ANQGSEA. CDR3 length equals 15 residues. CDR3 amino acids: CSVEGLAGINNGQFF. For the CDR3, the DNA is TGCAGCGTTGAAGGTTTGGCGGGTATTAACAATGGGCAGTTCTTC.

This clonotype was recorded at least ten times. J is TRBJ1-2 and V is TRBV5-1; D remains ambiguous. The CDR3 spans 15 residues. Per germline, CDR1 SGHRS and CDR2 YFSETQ. V was cut by 4 bases and J by 4 bases, with 17 bases left in between. The CDR3 is CASSLEPQPGYGYTF. In DNA form, the CDR3 reads TGCGCCAGCAGCCTGGAACCCCAGCCTGGCTATGGCTACACCTTC.

This clonotype has a handful of counts. J is TRBJ1-2 and V is TRBV6-5; 8 bases fit TRBD1. The CDR3 runs 14 residues. J lost 4 bases, V lost 6 bases, and 7 bases had no gene match. CDR1 and CDR2 from the germline V gene are MNHEY and SVGAGI. Here the CDR3 reads CASRWTGSGYGYTF. In DNA form, the CDR3 reads TGTGCCAGCAGATGGACAGGGAGTGGCTATGGCTACACCTTC.

This clonotype was detected a few times. This chain connects TRBV7-3 to TRBJ2-1; TRBD2 matches 9 bases. After removal of 1 base from V and 10 bases from J, the junction contained 14 bases not matched to a gene. The CDR3 is made up of 17 amino acids. Germline V CDR1 and CDR2: SGHTA, FQGTGA. The CDR3 here is CASSLRVGGGAGSEQFF. The CDR3 bases are TGTGCCAGCAGCTTAAGGGTAGGCGGGGGGGCCGGTAGCGAGCAGTTCTTC.

This clonotype was recorded a few times. The genes are TRBV6-1 and TRBJ2-7, with D perhaps assigned TRBD1 or TRBD2 (5 bases each). CDR3 length: 15 residues. The V gene's germline CDR1 is MNHNS and CDR2 SASEGT. V lost 2 bases and J 2 bases, leaving 13 bases between the germline ends. CDR3 DNA sequence: TGTGCCAGCAGTGAAAGAAGGGACGCCCCCTACGAGCAGTACTTC. It encodes CASSERRDAPYEQYF.

This clonotype was counted at least ten times. The chain employs TRBV27 and TRBJ2-5; D call uncertain. Germline V gene data show CDR1 as MNHEY and CDR2 as SMNVEV (reference sequence). This CDR3 has 13 amino acids. V was cut by 3 bases and J by 5 bases, with 10 bases left in between. The CDR3 coding sequence is TGTGCCAGCAGTTTTCGGCAGAGGGAGACCCAGTACTTC. Its protein is CASSFRQRETQYF.

This clonotype has only a few counts. CDR3 DNA: TGTGCCAGCAGTTTAACTAGGGTAGCAGATACGCAGTATTTT. Translation: CASSLTRVADTQYF. V is TRBV27 and J is TRBJ2-3, with D tentatively TRBD2 (5 bases). The CDR3 sequence is 14 residues long. V lost 2 bases and J 4 bases, leaving 10 bases between the germline ends. Germline V gives CDR1 MNHEY, CDR2 SMNVEV (reference sequence).

This clonotype was seen only a few times. The CDR3 nucleotides read TGTGCCACCAGTACCTCGGCCAGCGGGAGCTACAATGAGCAGTTCTTC. It translates to CATSTSASGSYNEQFF. V and J are TRBV24-1 and TRBJ2-1; 8 bases are shared with TRBD2. CDR1 and CDR2 (germline): KGHDR, SFDVKD. The junction had 9 bases not matched to a gene; V was cut back by 6 bases and J by 3 bases. CDR3 length: 16 amino acids.

This clonotype occurred once. This sequence joins TRBV12-3 or TRBV12-4 and TRBJ1-5; D not certain. This CDR3 comprises 13 residues. V lost 3 bases and J 5 bases, leaving 8 bases between the germline ends. Here the CDR3 reads CASSFIGDQPQHF. The CDR3 bases are TGTGCCAGCAGTTTTATTGGGGATCAGCCCCAGCATTTT.

CDR3 bases: TGCAGTGCTAGGTTGACAGGGATGAACACTGAAGCTTTCTTT. It specifies CSARLTGMNTEAFF. The chain recombines TRBV20-1 with TRBJ1-1; 7 bases align to TRBD1. The length of the CDR3 is 14 residues. With V trimmed by 3 bases and J by 0 bases, 4 bases remained unmatched. CDR1 is DFQATT, CDR2 SNEGSKA, per germline (reference sequence).